This is a list of T cell receptor beta chains from one sample in a study of OX40 agonist ivuxolimab in advanced cancers. Using immunoSEQ multiplex PCR, the repertoire was profiled, and TCRdb retains in-frame clones only, with some absent. The sample yields 59,000 or so clones, approximately 86% seen once. Sequencing used CD4+ or CD8+ T cells sorted from blood, obtained in a trial of the OX40 agonist ivuxolimab. All receptors come from an adult with an advanced solid tumor such as melanoma, head and neck, liver or kidney cancer. The CDR3 runs from the conserved cysteine through the conserved F or W. A D gene is named only where the DNA matches it firmly. The size field is filled for only some rows; it gives once, few, many or a size class.

j_call clone_size v_call d_call cdr3_aa cdr3_nt
TRBJ1-4 once TRBV9 - CASSPGRGDRTNEKLFF TGTGCCAGCAGCCCAGGGAGGGGGGATCGAACTAATGAAAAACTGTTTTTT
TRBJ1-1 - TRBV11-1 - CASSLSSGGTEAFF TGTGCCAGCAGCCTAAGCAGTGGTGGCACTGAAGCTTTCTTT
TRBJ1-1 - TRBV11-2 TRBD1 CASSSRRTGLNTEAFF TGTGCCAGCAGCTCCAGGAGGACAGGCCTGAACACTGAAGCTTTCTTT
TRBJ1-3 few TRBV28 - CASTPGRPGNTIYF TGTGCCAGCACTCCCGGGAGGCCTGGAAACACCATATATTTT
TRBJ2-7 - TRBV7-2 TRBD2 CASSPGGSGSGEQYF TGTGCCAGCAGCCCAGGTGGTAGCGGGAGCGGCGAGCAGTACTTC
TRBJ2-5 - TRBV5-1 - CASSLAIKEETQYF TGCGCCAGCAGCTTGGCCATCAAGGAGGAGACCCAGTACTTC
TRBJ1-5 - TRBV7-9 - CASSLMGPTLRSQPQHF TGTGCCAGCAGCTTGATGGGACCGACCCTTAGGAGTCAGCCCCAGCATTTT
TRBJ1-4 few TRBV2 TRBD1 CASSRQGMIATNEKLFF TGTGCCAGCAGTCGACAGGGAATGATCGCAACTAATGAAAAACTGTTTTTT
TRBJ2-6 - TRBV27 - CASSSYSGANVLTF TGTGCCAGCAGTTCCTACTCTGGGGCCAACGTCCTGACTTTC
TRBJ1-3 - TRBV4-3 - CASSQTRTDSGNTIYF TGCGCCAGCAGCCAAACTCGGACAGACTCTGGAAACACCATATATTTT
TRBJ1-1 - TRBV6-1 - CASSTGNTEAFF TGTGCCAGCAGTACAGGTAACACTGAAGCTTTCTTT
TRBJ2-5 - TRBV7-8 - CASSAGFGTGERETQYF TGTGCCAGCAGCGCGGGGTTCGGAACAGGGGAGCGGGAGACCCAGTACTTC
TRBJ2-3 - TRBV18 - CASSARDSTDTQYF TGTGCCAGCTCGGCCCGGGACAGCACAGATACGCAGTATTTT
TRBJ1-5 - TRBV18 - CASSQRQERQPQHF TGTGCCAGCTCACAAAGACAGGAGAGACAGCCCCAGCATTTT
TRBJ1-2 - TRBV6-6 - CASSYGPDGYTF TGTGCCAGCAGTTACGGTCCTGATGGCTACACCTTC
TRBJ1-1 - TRBV5-8 - CASSLWREGTEAFF TGTGCCAGCAGCTTGTGGAGGGAGGGAACTGAAGCTTTCTTT
TRBJ1-4 - TRBV5-1 - CASSLAGRLDWGEKLFF TGCGCCAGCAGCTTGGCGGGACGGCTAGACTGGGGTGAAAAACTGTTTTTT
TRBJ2-1 - TRBV7-9 - CASSLTSHNEQFF TGTGCCAGCAGCTTGACTTCGCACAATGAGCAGTTCTTC
TRBJ1-5 - TRBV7-2 - CASSLEGWSSNQPQHF TGTGCCAGCAGCTTAGAGGGGTGGTCGAGCAATCAGCCCCAGCATTTT
TRBJ2-3 - TRBV19 - CASSIEGGLLSTDTQYF TGTGCCAGTAGTATAGAAGGGGGGCTACTTAGCACAGATACGCAGTATTTT
TRBJ2-7 - TRBV6-6 TRBD1 CASSLGQANSYEQYF TGTGCCAGCAGTTTAGGACAGGCAAACTCCTACGAGCAGTACTTC
TRBJ1-3 - TRBV2 - CASSENWETTIYF TGTGCCAGCAGTGAAAACTGGGAGACCACCATATATTTT
TRBJ1-4 - TRBV5-6 - CASSTPSRPDEKLFF TGTGCCAGCAGCACTCCGTCGAGGCCAGATGAAAAACTGTTTTTT
TRBJ1-4 - TRBV5-8 - CASSLVGGNEKLFF TGTGCCAGCAGCTTGGTAGGCGGTAATGAAAAACTGTTTTTT
TRBJ2-3 few TRBV7-2 TRBD2 CASSLEGSGVTDTQYF TGTGCCAGCAGCTTAGAGGGTAGCGGGGTCACAGATACGCAGTATTTT
TRBJ2-7 - TRBV11-2 TRBD2 CASSLDLAAYEQYF TGTGCCAGCAGCTTAGACCTAGCGGCCTACGAGCAGTACTTC
TRBJ1-3 - TRBV27 - CASSPPGGNTIYF TGTGCCAGCAGTCCCCCAGGTGGGAACACCATATATTTT
TRBJ1-3 - TRBV2 - CASSVIRDTGNTIYF TGTGCCAGCAGTGTAATTAGGGATACTGGAAACACCATATATTTT
TRBJ2-5 - TRBV28 - CASSLTGSQETQYF TGTGCCAGCAGTTTAACCGGGTCCCAAGAGACCCAGTACTTC
TRBJ1-2 - TRBV11-2 - CASGTGGTGYTF TGTGCCAGCGGGACCGGCGGAACAGGCTACACCTTC
TRBJ1-5 few TRBV28 - CASSPQGRSNQPQHF TGTGCCAGCAGTCCCCAGGGAAGGAGCAATCAGCCCCAGCATTTT
TRBJ1-6 - TRBV27 - CASTLRASNNSPLHF TGTGCCAGCACCCTGCGGGCCTCAAATAATTCACCCCTCCACTTT
TRBJ2-7 - TRBV7-2 - CASSLLQGPYEQYF TGTGCCAGCAGCTTATTACAGGGACCCTACGAGCAGTACTTC
TRBJ2-7 - TRBV27 TRBD1 CASSLLGGDYEQYF TGTGCCAGCAGTTTACTAGGGGGCGACTACGAGCAGTACTTC
TRBJ2-7 - TRBV4-3 - CASSQVYGAPYEQYF TGCGCCAGCAGCCAAGTGTACGGGGCCCCCTACGAGCAGTACTTC
TRBJ1-1 once TRBV6-5 - CASSYSIGSGGTEAFF TGTGCCAGCAGTTACTCGATCGGCTCGGGAGGGACTGAAGCTTTCTTT
TRBJ2-7 - TRBV7-2 - CASSLEGGLPYEQYF TGTGCCAGCAGCTTAGAGGGGGGCCTCCCCTACGAGCAGTACTTC
TRBJ1-1 - TRBV7-3 - CASSLTENTEAFF TGTGCCAGCAGCTTAACGGAGAACACTGAAGCTTTCTTT
TRBJ2-2 few TRBV7-6 - CASSSQGGGELFF TGTGCCAGCAGCTCACAGGGTGGCGGGGAGCTGTTTTTT
TRBJ1-1 - TRBV6-6 - CASSRQSVNTEAFF TGTGCCAGCAGTCGACAGAGCGTCAACACTGAAGCTTTCTTT
TRBJ1-2 - TRBV4-2 TRBD1 CASSWGQGAEYGYTF TGTGCCAGCAGCTGGGGACAGGGGGCAGAATATGGCTACACCTTC
TRBJ2-1 - TRBV30 - CALKYPGRLLHNEQFF TGTGCCTTAAAGTACCCTGGGAGATTACTCCACAATGAGCAGTTCTTC
TRBJ1-5 - TRBV30 - CAWSVNRGGQPQHF TGTGCCTGGAGTGTAAACCGTGGAGGTCAGCCCCAGCATTTT
TRBJ1-1 - TRBV27 TRBD1 CATATGRNTEAFF TGTGCCACTGCGACAGGGAGGAACACTGAAGCTTTCTTT
TRBJ1-2 - TRBV7-2 - CASSSLPGLGGYTF TGTGCCAGCAGCTCACTCCCGGGGTTGGGTGGCTACACCTTC
TRBJ2-7 - TRBV6-5 - CASITDPLAEQYF TGTGCCAGCATTACCGACCCTTTGGCCGAGCAGTACTTC
TRBJ2-3 - TRBV5-1 TRBD2 CASSLRLAGGQGTDTQYF TGCGCCAGCAGCTTGAGGCTAGCGGGGGGGCAAGGCACAGATACGCAGTATTTT
TRBJ1-2 - TRBV6-5 - CATLTAVYGYTF TGTGCCACCTTGACGGCCGTCTATGGCTACACCTTC